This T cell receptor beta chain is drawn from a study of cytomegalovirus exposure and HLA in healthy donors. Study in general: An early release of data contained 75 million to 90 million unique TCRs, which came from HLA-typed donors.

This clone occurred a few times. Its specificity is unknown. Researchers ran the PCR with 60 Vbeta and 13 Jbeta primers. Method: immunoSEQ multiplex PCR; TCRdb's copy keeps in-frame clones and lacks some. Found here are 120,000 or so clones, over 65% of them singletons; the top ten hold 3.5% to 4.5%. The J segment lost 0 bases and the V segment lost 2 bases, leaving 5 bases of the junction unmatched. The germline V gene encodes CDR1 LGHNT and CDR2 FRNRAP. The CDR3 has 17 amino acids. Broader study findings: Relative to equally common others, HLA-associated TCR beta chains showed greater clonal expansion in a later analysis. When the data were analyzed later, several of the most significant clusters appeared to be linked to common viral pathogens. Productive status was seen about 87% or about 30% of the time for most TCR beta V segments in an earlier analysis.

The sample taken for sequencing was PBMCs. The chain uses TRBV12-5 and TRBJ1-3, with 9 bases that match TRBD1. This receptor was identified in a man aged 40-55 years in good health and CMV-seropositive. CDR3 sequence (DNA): TGTGCTAGTGGTTTGAGGGGACAGGGAAGCTCTGGAAACACCATATATTTT. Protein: CASGLRGQGSSGNTIYF. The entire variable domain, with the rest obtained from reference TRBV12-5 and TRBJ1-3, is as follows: DARVTQTPRHKVTEMGQEVTMRCQPILGHNTVFWYRQTMMQGLELLAYFRNRAPLDDSGMPKDRFSAEMPDATLATLKIQPSEPRDSAVYFCASGLRGQGSSGNTIYFGEGSWLTVV.